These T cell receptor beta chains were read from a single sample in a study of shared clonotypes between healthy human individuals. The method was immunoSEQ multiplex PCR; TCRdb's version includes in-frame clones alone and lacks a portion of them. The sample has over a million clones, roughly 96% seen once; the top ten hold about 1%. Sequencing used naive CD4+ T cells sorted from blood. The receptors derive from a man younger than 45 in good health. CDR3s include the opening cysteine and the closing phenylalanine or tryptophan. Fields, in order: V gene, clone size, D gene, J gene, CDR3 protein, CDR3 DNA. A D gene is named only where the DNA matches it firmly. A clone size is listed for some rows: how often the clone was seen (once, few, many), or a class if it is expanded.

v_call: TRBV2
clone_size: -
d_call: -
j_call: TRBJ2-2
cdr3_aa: CASTRTDSNTGELFF
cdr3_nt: TGTGCCAGCACCCGGACTGACTCGAACACCGGGGAGCTGTTTTTT

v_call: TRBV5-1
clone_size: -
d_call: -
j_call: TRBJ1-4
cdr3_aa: CASSLSGRTNEKLFF
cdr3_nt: TGCGCCAGCAGCTTGAGTGGGCGGACAAATGAAAAACTGTTTTTT

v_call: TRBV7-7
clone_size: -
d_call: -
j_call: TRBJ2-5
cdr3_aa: CASSPGLQETQYF
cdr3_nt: TGTGCTAGCAGCCCTGGACTACAAGAGACCCAGTACTTC

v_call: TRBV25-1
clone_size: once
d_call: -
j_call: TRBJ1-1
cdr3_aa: CASSGPGAAFF
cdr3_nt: TGTGCCAGTAGCGGTCCCGGCGCCGCTTTCTTT

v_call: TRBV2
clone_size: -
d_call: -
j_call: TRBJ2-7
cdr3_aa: CASDRDTAYEQYF
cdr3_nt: TGTGCCAGCGACCGGGACACAGCCTACGAGCAGTACTTC

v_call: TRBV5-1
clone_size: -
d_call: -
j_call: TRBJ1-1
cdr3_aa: CASSPRDGEAFF
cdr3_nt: TGCGCCAGCAGCCCACGGGACGGTGAAGCTTTCTTT

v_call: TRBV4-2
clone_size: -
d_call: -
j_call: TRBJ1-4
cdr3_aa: CASSQGGQGRVTNEKLFF
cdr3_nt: TGTGCCAGCAGCCAAGGAGGGCAGGGTCGGGTTACTAATGAAAAACTGTTTTTT

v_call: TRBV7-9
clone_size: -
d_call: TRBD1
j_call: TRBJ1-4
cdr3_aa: CASSPKGARSITNEKLFF
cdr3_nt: TGTGCCAGCAGCCCGAAGGGGGCGCGTTCTATCACTAATGAAAAACTGTTTTTT

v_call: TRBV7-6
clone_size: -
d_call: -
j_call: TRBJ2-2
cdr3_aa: CASSLTTPVLNTGELFF
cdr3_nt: TGTGCCAGCAGCTTAACGACTCCGGTTCTAAACACCGGGGAGCTGTTTTTT

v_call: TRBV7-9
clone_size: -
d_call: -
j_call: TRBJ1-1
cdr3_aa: CASSQLQSLNTEAFF
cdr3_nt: TGTGCCAGCAGTCAACTCCAGAGTTTGAACACTGAAGCTTTCTTT

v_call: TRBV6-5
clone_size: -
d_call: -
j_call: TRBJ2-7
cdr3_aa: CATLTGEFSYEQYF
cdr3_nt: TGTGCCACCCTTACAGGCGAATTTTCCTACGAGCAGTACTTC

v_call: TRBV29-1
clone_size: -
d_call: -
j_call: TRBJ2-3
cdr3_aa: CSVVGAGRNTQYF
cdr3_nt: TGCAGTGTGGTCGGGGCGGGGCGAAATACGCAGTATTTT

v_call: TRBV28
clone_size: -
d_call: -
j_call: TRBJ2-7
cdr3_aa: CASSRSTLQGHEQYF
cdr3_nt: TGTGCCAGCAGCCGCTCCACATTACAGGGCCACGAGCAGTACTTC

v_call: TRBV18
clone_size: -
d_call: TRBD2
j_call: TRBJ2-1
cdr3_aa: CASSHYSGSSYNEQFF
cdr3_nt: TGTGCCAGCTCTCACTATAGCGGGAGCTCCTACAATGAGCAGTTCTTC

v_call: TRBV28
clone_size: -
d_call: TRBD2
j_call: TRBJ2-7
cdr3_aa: CASSFRRLAGHSYEQYF
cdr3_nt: TGTGCCAGCAGTTTTCGGCGGCTAGCGGGACACTCCTACGAGCAGTACTTC

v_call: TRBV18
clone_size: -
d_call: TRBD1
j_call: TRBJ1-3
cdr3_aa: CASSPGDSTSGNTIYF
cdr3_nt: TGTGCCAGCTCACCGGGGGACAGCACCTCTGGAAACACCATATATTTT

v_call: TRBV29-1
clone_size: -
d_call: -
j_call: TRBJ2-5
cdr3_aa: CSVVSWEETQYF
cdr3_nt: TGCAGCGTTGTGTCTTGGGAAGAGACCCAGTACTTC

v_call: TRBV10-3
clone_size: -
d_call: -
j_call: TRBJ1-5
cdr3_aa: CAISEGGSNQPQHF
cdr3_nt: TGTGCCATCAGTGAGGGGGGTAGCAATCAGCCCCAGCATTTT

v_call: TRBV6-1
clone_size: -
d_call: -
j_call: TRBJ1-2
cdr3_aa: CASRGTANYGYTF
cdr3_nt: TGTGCCAGCAGGGGGACGGCAAACTATGGCTACACCTTC

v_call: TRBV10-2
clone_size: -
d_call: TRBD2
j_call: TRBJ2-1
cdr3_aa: CASSGGSSYNEQFF
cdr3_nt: TGCGCCAGCAGCGGCGGGAGCTCCTACAATGAGCAGTTCTTC

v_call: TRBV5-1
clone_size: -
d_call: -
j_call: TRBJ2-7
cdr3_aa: CASTEQGYEQYF
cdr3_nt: TGCGCCAGCACCGAACAGGGCTACGAGCAGTACTTC

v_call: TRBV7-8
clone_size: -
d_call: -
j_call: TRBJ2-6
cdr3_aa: CASSLAFLRETGANVLTF
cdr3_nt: TGTGCCAGCAGCTTAGCCTTTCTCAGGGAGACAGGGGCCAACGTCCTGACTTTC

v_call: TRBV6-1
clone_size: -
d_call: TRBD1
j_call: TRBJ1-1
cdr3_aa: CASSAPLPGTGNTEAFF
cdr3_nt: TGTGCCAGCAGTGCTCCACTACCCGGGACAGGGAACACTGAAGCTTTCTTT

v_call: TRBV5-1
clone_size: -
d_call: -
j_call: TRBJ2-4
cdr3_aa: CASSFSRVGAKNIQYF
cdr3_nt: TGCGCCAGCAGCTTCTCCAGGGTAGGAGCCAAAAACATTCAGTACTTC

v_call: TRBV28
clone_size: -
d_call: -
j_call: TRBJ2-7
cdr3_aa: CASTFSRSYEQYF
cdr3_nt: TGTGCCAGCACCTTTTCCCGCTCCTACGAGCAGTACTTC

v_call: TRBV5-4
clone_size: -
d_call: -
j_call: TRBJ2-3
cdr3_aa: CASSPAGIATDTQYF
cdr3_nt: TGTGCCAGCAGCCCCGCGGGAATAGCAACAGATACGCAGTATTTT

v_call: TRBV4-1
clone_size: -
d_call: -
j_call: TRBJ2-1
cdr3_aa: CASSQDPGKNEQFF
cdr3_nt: TGCGCCAGCAGCCAAGATCCAGGGAAGAATGAGCAGTTCTTC

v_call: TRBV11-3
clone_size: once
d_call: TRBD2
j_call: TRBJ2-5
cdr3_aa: CASSLGGDLQETQYF
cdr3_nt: TGTGCCAGCAGCTTGGGGGGGGACTTACAAGAGACCCAGTACTTC

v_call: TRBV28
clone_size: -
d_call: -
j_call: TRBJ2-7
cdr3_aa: CASTLGGRLASYEQYF
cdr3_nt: TGTGCCAGCACCCTAGGGGGTAGACTAGCCTCCTACGAGCAGTACTTC

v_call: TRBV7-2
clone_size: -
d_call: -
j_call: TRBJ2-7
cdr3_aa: CASSLARSSYEQYF
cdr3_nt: TGTGCCAGCAGCTTAGCCCGGAGCTCCTACGAGCAGTACTTC

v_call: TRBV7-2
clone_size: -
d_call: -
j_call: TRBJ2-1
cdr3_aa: CASSPSIGGKYNEQFF
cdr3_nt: TGTGCCAGCAGCCCTTCTATTGGCGGGAAGTACAATGAGCAGTTCTTC

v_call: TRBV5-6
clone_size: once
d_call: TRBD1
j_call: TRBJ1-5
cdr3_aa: CASSSGTGYQPQHF
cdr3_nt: TGTGCCAGCAGCTCCGGGACAGGGTATCAGCCCCAGCATTTT

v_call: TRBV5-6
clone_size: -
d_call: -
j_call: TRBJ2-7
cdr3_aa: CASSFQGFNGYEQYF
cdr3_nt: TGTGCCAGCAGCTTTCAGGGTTTTAACGGCTACGAGCAGTACTTC

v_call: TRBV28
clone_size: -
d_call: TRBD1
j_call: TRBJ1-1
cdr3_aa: CASSSPGQGWTEAFF
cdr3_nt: TGTGCCAGCAGTTCCCCGGGACAGGGATGGACTGAAGCTTTCTTT

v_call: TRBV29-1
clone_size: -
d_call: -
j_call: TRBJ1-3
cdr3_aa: CSVDSGNTIYF
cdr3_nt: TGCAGCGTCGACTCTGGAAACACCATATATTTT

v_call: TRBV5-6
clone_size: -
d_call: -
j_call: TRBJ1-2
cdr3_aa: CASSLFPTGSYGYTF
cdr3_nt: TGTGCCAGCAGCTTGTTCCCCACGGGTAGCTATGGCTACACCTTC

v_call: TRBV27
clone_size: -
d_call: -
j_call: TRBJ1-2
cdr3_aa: CASSLEGLTHYGYTF
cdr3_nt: TGTGCCAGCAGTTTAGAGGGCCTCACGCACTATGGCTACACCTTC

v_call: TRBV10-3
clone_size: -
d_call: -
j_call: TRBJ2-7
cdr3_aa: CAISESLSVRKQYF
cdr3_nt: TGTGCCATCAGTGAGTCCCTCTCCGTTAGAAAGCAGTACTTC

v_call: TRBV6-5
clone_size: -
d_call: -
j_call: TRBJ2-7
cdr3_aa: CASSFGRDHEQYF
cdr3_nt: TGTGCCAGCAGTTTCGGACGGGACCACGAGCAGTACTTC

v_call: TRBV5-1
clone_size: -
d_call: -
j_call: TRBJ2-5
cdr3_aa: CASSPNLPGQETQYF
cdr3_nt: TGCGCCAGCAGCCCCAATCTACCGGGGCAAGAGACCCAGTACTTC

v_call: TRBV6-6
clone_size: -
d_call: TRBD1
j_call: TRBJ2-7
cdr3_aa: CASRPGTGADEQYF
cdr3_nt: TGTGCCAGCAGACCCGGGACAGGGGCTGACGAGCAGTACTTC

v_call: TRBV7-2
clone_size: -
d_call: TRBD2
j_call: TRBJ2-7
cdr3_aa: CASSPRLAGEQYF
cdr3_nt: TGTGCCAGCAGCCCCAGGTTAGCGGGGGAGCAGTACTTC